This record covers a single T cell receptor (beta chain). CDR3 size: 16 residues. This sample was included in a study of T cell changes during pregnancy in multiple sclerosis. TCRdb's copy holds only in-frame clones and misses some; the assay was immunoSEQ multiplex PCR. The repertoire consists of approximately 61,000 clones, with 90% occurring once and the leading ten covering approximately 3%. The sequences come from peripheral blood, collected in the first trimester of pregnancy. The clonotype originates from a female donor in good health, enrolled as a control in a pregnancy study. This chain uses TRBV12-1 with TRBJ1-5. TRBV12-1 is labeled a pseudogene. CDR3 bases: TGTGCCCACACCCCCCCCCGCGGCAGCGTCGGTCAGCCCCAGCATTTT. Protein sequence: CAHTPPRGSVGQPQHF.